The rows below give T cell receptor beta chains drawn from one sample of a study of post-analysis software for immune sequencing data. TCRdb used MiXCR to reprocess the PCR reads, holding one entry per CDR3 protein. The profile shows some 260,000 distinct CDR3 sequences, 36% of them singletons. Specimen: blood. Source of these receptors: a girl between 10 and 17 years old with multiple sclerosis. Both conserved end residues are part of each CDR3. Each record gives: D gene, clone size, V gene, J gene, CDR3 DNA, CDR3 protein. A D gene is named only where the DNA matches it firmly. Some rows have no size entry. The others give once, few or many, or a class for an expanded clone.

>TRBD2|-|TRBV11-3|TRBJ2-1
TGTGCCAGCAGCGCACGGACTAGCGCCTTCCACAATGAGCAGTTCTTC
CASSARTSAFHNEQFF
>-|few|TRBV20-1|TRBJ2-2
TGCAGTGCTGAGGACATGTCGAACACCGGGGAGCTGTTTTTT
CSAEDMSNTGELFF
>-|many|TRBV5-1|TRBJ1-1
TGCGCCAGCAGCTTTTTCAGCCAGGACCAGATTTACGCGGGTGAAGCTTTCTTT
CASSFFSQDQIYAGEAFF
>-|-|TRBV10-3|TRBJ1-1
TGTGCCATCGGGACCCAGTCGACTGAAGCTTTCTTT
CAIGTQSTEAFF
>-|once|TRBV2|TRBJ2-1
TGTGCCAGCAGTGAAACAAATCGAGAGACCCAGTTCTTC
CASSETNRETQFF
>-|-|TRBV6-5|TRBJ2-7
TGTGCCAGCAGTTCCCTCGTGCAGATCTACGAGCAGTACTTC
CASSSLVQIYEQYF
>-|many|TRBV9|TRBJ2-2
TGTGCCAGCAGCGTAGTGACCGCTGCGAACACCGGGGAGCTGTTTTTT
CASSVVTAANTGELFF
>-|few|TRBV12-3/TRBV12-4|TRBJ1-2
TGTGCCAGCAGCCTCCCCCGGAGCTATGGCTACACCTTC
CASSLPRSYGYTF
>TRBD1|-|TRBV5-1|TRBJ2-7
TGCGCCAGCAGCTATACCGGGACAGGGGCCCTCAATGAGCAGTACTTC
CASSYTGTGALNEQYF
>-|-|TRBV7-2|TRBJ1-4
TGTGCCAGCAGCTTATCCCGGGGGCCGAAGGCCAATGAAAAACTGTTTTTT
CASSLSRGPKANEKLFF
>TRBD2|-|TRBV12-3/TRBV12-4|TRBJ2-5
TGTGCCAGCCGATTAGAGGCCGGGGGGGAGACCCAGTACTTC
CASRLEAGGETQYF
>TRBD1|-|TRBV14|TRBJ1-2
TGTGCCAGCAGCCAAGATCTTGGACAGGCGAACTATGGCTACACCTTC
CASSQDLGQANYGYTF
>-|-|TRBV12-3/TRBV12-4|TRBJ2-7
TGTGCCAGCAGTCTTAGCGGCCAGGGGACCTACGAGCAGTACTTC
CASSLSGQGTYEQYF
>-|many|TRBV18|TRBJ1-2
TGTGCCAGCTCACCACCGACCAGTAACTATGGCTACACCTTC
CASSPPTSNYGYTF
>-|-|TRBV5-1|TRBJ2-5
TGCGCCAGCAGCTTGGCCAGGGGGGGCTTCCAAGAGACCCAGTACTTC
CASSLARGGFQETQYF
>TRBD1|many|TRBV4-1|TRBJ1-5
TGCGCCAGCAGCTCCGGGACAGGGAGTTGGGCTCAGCCCCAGCATTTT
CASSSGTGSWAQPQHF
>-|few|TRBV7-2|TRBJ2-6
TGTGCCAGCAGCAGCCGCGTCAGCTCTGGGGCCAACGTCCTGACTTTC
CASSSRVSSGANVLTF
>TRBD2|many|TRBV9|TRBJ2-3
TGTGCCAGCAGCGAGGCGGGGGGCCGAGGGACTGAGCAGTATTTT
CASSEAGGRGTEQYF
>-|many|TRBV12-3/TRBV12-4|TRBJ2-1
TGTGCCAGCGGAGTATCCGGTGAGCAGTTCTTC
CASGVSGEQFF
>-|-|TRBV5-1|TRBJ2-1
TGCGCCAGCAGCCCGCCAGGGACTGAGCAGTTCTTC
CASSPPGTEQFF
>TRBD1|many|TRBV5-1|TRBJ2-3
TGCGCCAGCAGCTTGGTGGGACAGGGTTCCCCAGATACGCAGTATTTT
CASSLVGQGSPDTQYF
>TRBD1|few|TRBV20-1|TRBJ1-4
TGCAGTGTCCCACAGGGGGCTAATGAAAAACTGTTTTTT
CSVPQGANEKLFF
>-|few|TRBV2|TRBJ2-7
TGTGCCAGCAGTGAAATCAGAAAGGCGGTCTACGAGCAGTACTTC
CASSEIRKAVYEQYF
>-|many|TRBV5-8|TRBJ2-6
TGTGCCAGCAGCTTTCGGTGGGGCCTAGACTCTGGGGCCAACGTCCTGACTTTC
CASSFRWGLDSGANVLTF
>-|many|TRBV4-1|TRBJ2-3
TGCGCCAGCAGCCAAGATAGAAGCTTTAGCACAGATACGCAGTATTTT
CASSQDRSFSTDTQYF
>-|many|TRBV5-1|TRBJ2-1
TGTGCCAGCAGCTTATCGGGCAATGAGCAGTTCTTC
CASSLSGNEQFF
>TRBD1|many|TRBV24-1|TRBJ2-4
TGTGCCACCAGTGATGCAGGGGGCGATTCCAAAAACATTCAGTACTTC
CATSDAGGDSKNIQYF
>-|-|TRBV28|TRBJ1-5
TGTGCCAGCAGTTATTCAGGGAATGGCAATCAGCCCCAGCATTTT
CASSYSGNGNQPQHF
>TRBD2|many|TRBV20-1|TRBJ2-3
TGCAGTGCTAGAGAACTAGCGGGGGATGTAGATACGCAGTATTTT
CSARELAGDVDTQYF
>-|many|TRBV14|TRBJ2-1
TGTGCCAGCAGCCTCTATGATGAGCAGTTCTTC
CASSLYDEQFF
>-|-|TRBV7-9|TRBJ1-1
TGTACCAGCAGCTTAGTGGTAAACACTGAAGCTTTCTTT
CTSSLVVNTEAFF
>-|many|TRBV5-1|TRBJ2-3
TGCGCCAGCAGCTACTGGACAGGCACAGATACGCAGTATTTT
CASSYWTGTDTQYF
>TRBD2|-|TRBV20-1|TRBJ2-1
TGCAGTGCTACACGGGACTACAAACTATCCTACAATGAGCAGTTCTTC
CSATRDYKLSYNEQFF
>TRBD1|many|TRBV6-6|TRBJ2-7
TGTGCCAGCAGCTTAACAGGGGAACGCGAGCAGTACTTC
CASSLTGEREQYF
>-|many|TRBV12-3/TRBV12-4|TRBJ2-5
TGTGCCAGCAGCTTTGACGACGTCGAGACCCAGTACTTC
CASSFDDVETQYF
>-|few|TRBV12-3/TRBV12-4|TRBJ1-5
TGTGCCAGCAGTTCAGGACAGACCCTAAATCGGCCCCAGCATTTT
CASSSGQTLNRPQHF
>-|few|TRBV7-3|TRBJ2-7
TGTGCCAGCAGCTTGAGAAGCGCGATAGAGCACAATGAGCAGTACTTC
CASSLRSAIEHNEQYF
>-|-|TRBV7-3|TRBJ2-1
TGTGCCAGCAGCCCACCTACTTCCAGGAAAAATGAGCAGTTCTTC
CASSPPTSRKNEQFF
>-|-|TRBV7-6|TRBJ1-1
TGTGCCAGCAGGTGCGGGCCGACGAACACTGAGGCTTTCTTT
CASRCGPTNTEAFF
>-|-|TRBV30|TRBJ1-1
TGTGCCTGGAGTGCTCCTAGGGGCAAGAACACTGAAGCTTTCTTT
CAWSAPRGKNTEAFF
>TRBD2|many|TRBV7-9|TRBJ2-7
TGTGCCAGCAGCTTCGGGACTAGCGCCACCTACGAGCAGTACTTC
CASSFGTSATYEQYF
>-|-|TRBV10-3|TRBJ2-3
TGTGCCATCAGTGAGTCGATGAGGGGTTTCGCAGATACGCAGTATTTT
CAISESMRGFADTQYF
>TRBD2|-|TRBV4-1|TRBJ2-2
TGCGCCAGCAGCCGACCCGGACTAGCGGTAACCGGGGAGCTGTTTTTT
CASSRPGLAVTGELFF
>-|many|TRBV7-2|TRBJ1-1
TGTGCCAGCAGCCGGCAGCCGAACACTGAAGCTTTCTTT
CASSRQPNTEAFF
>-|many|TRBV3-1|TRBJ2-5
TGTGCCAGCAGCCAAGATAGGCAGACCCAGTACTTC
CASSQDRQTQYF
>-|-|TRBV19|TRBJ1-5
TGTGCCAGTAGTATAGCCCTTCCCGAGGGCGGCAATCAGCCCCAGCATTTT
CASSIALPEGGNQPQHF
>-|-|TRBV28|TRBJ1-2
TGTGCCAGCGGAAAACAGGGCCCCCAGGTGGGTGGCTACACCTTC
CASGKQGPQVGGYTF
>TRBD2|many|TRBV7-9|TRBJ2-1
TGTGCCAGCAGCTTCCCCCCAGGCGGGGGGGTGGACAATGAGCAGTTCTTC
CASSFPPGGGVDNEQFF
>TRBD1|-|TRBV9|TRBJ2-6
TGTGCCAGCAGCTACCGGGGACAGGGGGCACCTGGGGCCAACGTCCTGACTTTC
CASSYRGQGAPGANVLTF
>-|-|TRBV20-1|TRBJ2-3
TGCAGTGCTAACCCCCAGAGCAGCACAGATACGCAGTATTTT
CSANPQSSTDTQYF
>-|-|TRBV9|TRBJ1-1
TGTGCCGGCAGCCCCCTCGGGGGACGAACTGAAGCTTTCTTT
CAGSPLGGRTEAFF
>-|-|TRBV11-2|TRBJ1-1
TGTGCCAGCAGCTTAGACCTCCCCATGAACACTGAAGCTTTCTTT
CASSLDLPMNTEAFF
>TRBD1|many|TRBV29-1|TRBJ1-2
TGCAGCGTTGTGACAGGGGGCTATGGCTACACCTTC
CSVVTGGYGYTF
>-|few|TRBV5-1|TRBJ2-3
TGCGCCAGCAGCGGGCTGACTAGCACAGATACGCAGTATTTT
CASSGLTSTDTQYF
>TRBD2|many|TRBV28|TRBJ2-5
TGTGCCAGCTCCCCGGCCGGGACTAGCGGCTTTCAAGAGACCCAGTACTTC
CASSPAGTSGFQETQYF
>-|many|TRBV13|TRBJ2-7
TGTGCCAGCAGCTTGGACAGTACCGAGCAGTACTTC
CASSLDSTEQYF
>-|many|TRBV29-1|TRBJ2-1
TGCAGCGTTGAAGAACCAGGGCTTGAGCAGTTCTTC
CSVEEPGLEQFF
>-|many|TRBV7-9|TRBJ1-2
TGTGCCAGCAGCTTCCCGGGACCTAACTATGGCTACACCTTC
CASSFPGPNYGYTF
>-|-|TRBV5-1|TRBJ1-4
TGCGCCAGCAGCTGGGGAGGGTCGCAGGAAAAACTGTTTTTT
CASSWGGSQEKLFF
>-|many|TRBV5-4|TRBJ2-5
TGTGCCAGCAGCTTGGATTTGCGGACACCCGTTGAGATTGAGACCCAGTACTTC
CASSLDLRTPVEIETQYF